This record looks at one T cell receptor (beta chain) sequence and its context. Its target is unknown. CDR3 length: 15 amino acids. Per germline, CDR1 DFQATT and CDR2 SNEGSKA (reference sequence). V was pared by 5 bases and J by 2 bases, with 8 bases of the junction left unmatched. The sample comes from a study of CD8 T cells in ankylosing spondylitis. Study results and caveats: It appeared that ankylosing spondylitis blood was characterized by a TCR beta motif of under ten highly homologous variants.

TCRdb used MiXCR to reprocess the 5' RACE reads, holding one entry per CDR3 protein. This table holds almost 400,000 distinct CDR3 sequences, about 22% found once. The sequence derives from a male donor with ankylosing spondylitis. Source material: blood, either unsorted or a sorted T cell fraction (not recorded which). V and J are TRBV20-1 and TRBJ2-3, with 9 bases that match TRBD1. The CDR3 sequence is CSAGTGQGYTDTQYF. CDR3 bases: TGCAGTGCTGGGACGGGACAGGGCTACACAGATACGCAGTATTTT.